The entry that follows covers one T cell receptor beta chain sequence. Seattle researchers signed up patients amid active infection and tracked them longitudinally. These data originate in a study of blood T cell repertoires in COVID-19. Across the study: Donors in the United States, Italy and Spain gave samples during acute or convalescent COVID-19. The analysed material was cDNA or gDNA that came from T cells, B-cell-depleted T cells, or PBMCs.

Authors' methods: Estimated nucleated cell counts came from reference gene primer amplification. Produced via immunoSEQ multiplex PCR; TCRdb's table is partial and in-frame only. That table is the source of V, J and clone size, and D and trimming were worked out from the DNA. The table includes some 250,000 clones, around 85% detected once. CDR3 length equals 15 residues. V was clipped by 3 bases and J by 2 bases; unmatched bases: 6. The germline gives CDR1 SGHRS, CDR2 YFSETQ. The rearrangement uses TRBV5-1 and TRBJ1-2, with 8 bases matching TRBD1. This sequence originates from a woman aged 30 to 39 with COVID-19, enrolled during active disease. Material: peripheral blood. The DNA of the CDR3 is TGCGCCAGCAGCTCGAAACAGGGGGAGAACTATGGCTACACCTTC. It yields the protein CASSSKQGENYGYTF.